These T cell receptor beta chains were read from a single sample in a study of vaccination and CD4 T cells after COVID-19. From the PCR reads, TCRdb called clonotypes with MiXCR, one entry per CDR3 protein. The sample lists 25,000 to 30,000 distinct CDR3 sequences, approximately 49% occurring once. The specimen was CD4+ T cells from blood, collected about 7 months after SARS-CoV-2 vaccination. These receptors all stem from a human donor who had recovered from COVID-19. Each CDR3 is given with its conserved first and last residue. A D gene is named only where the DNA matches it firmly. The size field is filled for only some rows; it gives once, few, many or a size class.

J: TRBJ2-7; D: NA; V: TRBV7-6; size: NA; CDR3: CASSLGGDNSYEQYF; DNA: TGTGCCAGCAGCTTAGGGGGAGACAACTCCTACGAGCAGTACTTC
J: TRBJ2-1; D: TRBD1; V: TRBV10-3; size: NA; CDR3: CAIRPGTEREQFF; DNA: TGTGCCATCAGACCCGGGACAGAACGTGAGCAGTTCTTC
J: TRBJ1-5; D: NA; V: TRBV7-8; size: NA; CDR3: CASSLAGGPYSNQPQHF; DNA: TGTGCCAGCAGCTTAGCCGGCGGACCGTATAGCAATCAGCCCCAGCATTTT
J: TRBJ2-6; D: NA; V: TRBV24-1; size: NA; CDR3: CATSDSPGANVLTF; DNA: TGTGCCACCAGTGATTCCCCCGGGGCCAACGTCCTGACTTTC
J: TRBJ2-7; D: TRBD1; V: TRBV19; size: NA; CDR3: CASSQTGGSYEQYF; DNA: TGTGCCAGTAGTCAAACAGGGGGTTCCTACGAGCAGTACTTC
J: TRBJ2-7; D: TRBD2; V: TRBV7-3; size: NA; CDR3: CASSPSGGGTYEQYF; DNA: TGTGCCAGCAGCCCCAGCGGGGGGGGGACCTACGAGCAGTACTTC
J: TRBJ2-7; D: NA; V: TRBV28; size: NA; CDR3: CASNTPEGRAYEQYF; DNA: TGTGCCAGCAATACTCCAGAGGGCAGGGCCTACGAGCAGTACTTC
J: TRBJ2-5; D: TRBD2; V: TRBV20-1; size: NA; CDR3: CSARDLAGRGETQYF; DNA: TGCAGTGCTAGAGATCTCGCGGGGAGGGGAGAGACCCAGTACTTC
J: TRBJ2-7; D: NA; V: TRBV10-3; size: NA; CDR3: CAIRSEGIYEQYF; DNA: TGTGCCATCAGGTCGGAGGGTATCTACGAGCAGTACTTC
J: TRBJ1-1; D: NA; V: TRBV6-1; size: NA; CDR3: CASSKKMFQGNTEAFF; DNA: TGTGCCAGCAGTAAGAAGATGTTTCAGGGGAACACTGAAGCTTTCTTT
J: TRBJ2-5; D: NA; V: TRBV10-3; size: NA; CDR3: CAISEEQVRQETQYF; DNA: TGTGCCATCAGTGAAGAACAGGTTCGACAAGAGACCCAGTACTTC
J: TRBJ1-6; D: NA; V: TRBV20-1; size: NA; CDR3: CSARSTASSYNSPLHF; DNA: TGCAGTGCTAGAAGCACAGCGAGCTCCTATAATTCACCCCTCCACTTT
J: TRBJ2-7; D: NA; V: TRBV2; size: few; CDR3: CASSVGYEQYF; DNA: TGTGCCAGCAGTGTGGGCTACGAGCAGTACTTC
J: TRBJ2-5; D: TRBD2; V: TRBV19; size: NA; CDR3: CASSIGTSGSYGETQYF; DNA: TGTGCCAGTAGTATTGGGACTAGCGGGAGTTATGGAGAGACCCAGTACTTC